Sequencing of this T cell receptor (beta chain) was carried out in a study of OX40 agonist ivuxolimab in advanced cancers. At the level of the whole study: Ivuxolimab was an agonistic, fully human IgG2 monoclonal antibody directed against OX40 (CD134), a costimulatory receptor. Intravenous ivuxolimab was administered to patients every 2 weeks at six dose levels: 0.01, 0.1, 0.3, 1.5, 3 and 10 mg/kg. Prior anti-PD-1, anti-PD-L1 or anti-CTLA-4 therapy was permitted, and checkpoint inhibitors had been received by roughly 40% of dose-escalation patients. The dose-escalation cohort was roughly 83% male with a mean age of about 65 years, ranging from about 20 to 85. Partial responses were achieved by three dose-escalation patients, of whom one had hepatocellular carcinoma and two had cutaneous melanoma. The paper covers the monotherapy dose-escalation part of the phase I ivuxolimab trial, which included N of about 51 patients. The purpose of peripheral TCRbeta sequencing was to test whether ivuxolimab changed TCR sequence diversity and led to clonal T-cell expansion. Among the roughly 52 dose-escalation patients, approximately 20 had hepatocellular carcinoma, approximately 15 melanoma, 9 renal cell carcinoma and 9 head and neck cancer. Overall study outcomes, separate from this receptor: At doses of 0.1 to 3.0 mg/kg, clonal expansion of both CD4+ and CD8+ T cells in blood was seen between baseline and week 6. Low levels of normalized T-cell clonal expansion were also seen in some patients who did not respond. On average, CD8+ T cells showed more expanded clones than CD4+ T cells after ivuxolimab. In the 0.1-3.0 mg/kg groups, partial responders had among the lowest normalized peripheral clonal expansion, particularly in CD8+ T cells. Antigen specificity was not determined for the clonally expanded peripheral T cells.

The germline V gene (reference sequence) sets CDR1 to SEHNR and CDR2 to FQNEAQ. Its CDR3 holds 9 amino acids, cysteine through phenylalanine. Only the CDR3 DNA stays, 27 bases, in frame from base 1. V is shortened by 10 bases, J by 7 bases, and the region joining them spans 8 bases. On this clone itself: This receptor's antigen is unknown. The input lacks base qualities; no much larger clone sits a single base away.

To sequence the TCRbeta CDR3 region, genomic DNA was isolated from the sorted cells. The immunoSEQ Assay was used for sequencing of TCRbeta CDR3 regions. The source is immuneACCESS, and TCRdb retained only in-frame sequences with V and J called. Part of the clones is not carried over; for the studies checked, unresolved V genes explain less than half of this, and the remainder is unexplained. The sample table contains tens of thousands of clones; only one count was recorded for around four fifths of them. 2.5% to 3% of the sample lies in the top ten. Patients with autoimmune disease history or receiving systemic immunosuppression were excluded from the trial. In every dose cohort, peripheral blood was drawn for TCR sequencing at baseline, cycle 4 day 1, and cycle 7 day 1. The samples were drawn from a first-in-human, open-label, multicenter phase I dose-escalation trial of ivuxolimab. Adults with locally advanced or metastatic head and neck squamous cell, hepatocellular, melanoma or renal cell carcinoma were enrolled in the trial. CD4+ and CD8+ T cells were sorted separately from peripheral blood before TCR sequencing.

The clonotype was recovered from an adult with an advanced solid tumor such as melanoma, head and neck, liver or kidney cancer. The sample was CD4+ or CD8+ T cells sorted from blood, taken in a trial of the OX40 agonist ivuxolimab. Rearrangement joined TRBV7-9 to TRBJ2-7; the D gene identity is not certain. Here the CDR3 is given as CATAPEQYF. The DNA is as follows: TGTGCCACAGCACCTGAGCAGTACTTC. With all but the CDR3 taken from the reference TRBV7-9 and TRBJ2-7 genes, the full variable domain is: DTGVSQNPRHKITKRGQNVTFRCDPISEHNRLYWYRQTLGQGPEFLTYFQNEAQLEKSRLLSDRFSAERPKGSFSTLEIQRTEQGDSAMYLCATAPEQYFGPGTRLTVT.